Listed below are T cell receptor beta chains from one sample, sequenced in a study of beta chain features in type 1 diabetes. TCRdb keeps only in-frame clones here, not all; method: immunoSEQ multiplex PCR. In the table there are 150,000 to 200,000 clones, about 9% of which are singletons. The sequenced sample consisted of central memory CD4+ T cells from blood. All receptors derive from a woman younger than 30 with type 1 diabetes. Both conserved end residues are part of each CDR3. Each record gives: D gene, J gene, V gene, clone size, CDR3 DNA, CDR3 protein. A D gene is named only where the DNA matches it firmly. The size entry is marked missing in some rows and otherwise reads once, few, many or a size class.

TRBD1,TRBJ1-6,TRBV5-1,few,TGCGCCAGCAGCCCGTTGCTCGGACAGGGAATTTCACCCCTCCACTTT,CASSPLLGQGISPLHF
TRBD2,TRBJ2-7,TRBV7-8,.,TGTGCCAGCAGCTCTCCCCCCGCGGGAGGGATGTACGAGCAGTACTTC,CASSSPPAGGMYEQYF
.,TRBJ1-2,TRBV14,.,TGTGCCAGCAGCCCCCAAGGGGGTAGCGGCTACACCTTC,CASSPQGGSGYTF
TRBD1,TRBJ2-2,TRBV7-9,.,TGTGCCAGCCGGTGGGACAGCTCGAACACCGGGGAGCTGTTTTTT,CASRWDSSNTGELFF
.,TRBJ1-2,TRBV18,.,TGTGCCAGCTCAACCGGACAGTATGGCTACACCTTC,CASSTGQYGYTF
.,TRBJ2-3,TRBV4-3,.,TGCGCCAGCAGCCAAGATGTCCGGGTGGATACGCAGTATTTT,CASSQDVRVDTQYF
.,TRBJ2-1,TRBV25-1,few,TGTGCCAGCAGTGATGAGAGGGTCCGGTTCTTC,CASSDERVRFF
.,TRBJ1-3,TRBV7-2,.,TGTGCCAGCAGCTTCTTAAACACCATATATTTT,CASSFLNTIYF
.,TRBJ2-7,TRBV29-1,.,TGCAGCGGCGGTAATTACGAGCAGTACTTC,CSGGNYEQYF
TRBD2,TRBJ2-1,TRBV7-9,.,TGTGCCAGCAGCAAAACTAGCGGCTCCTACAATGAGCAGTTCTTC,CASSKTSGSYNEQFF
.,TRBJ2-1,TRBV5-4,.,TGTGCCAGCAGCTGGACGGGGTATGAGCAGTTCTTC,CASSWTGYEQFF
.,TRBJ1-1,TRBV30,few,TGTGCCTGGAGTGTTTGCCTACAGATTGAAGCTTTCTTT,CAWSVCLQIEAFF
.,TRBJ2-5,TRBV7-3,few,TGTGCCAGCAGCTCGACCTCCGGGGGACAGACCCAGTACTTC,CASSSTSGGQTQYF
.,TRBJ2-3,TRBV7-9,.,TGTGCCAGCAGCTTAGCCCAACTAGATACGCAGTATTTT,CASSLAQLDTQYF
TRBD1,TRBJ1-5,TRBV7-9,few,TGTGCCAGCAGCTTAGGGACAGGGGCGCTGGGCAATCAGCCCCAGCATTTT,CASSLGTGALGNQPQHF
TRBD1,TRBJ2-7,TRBV6-6,few,TGTGCCAGCAGCCCCCCGGGACAGGGGGCATACGAGCAGTACTTC,CASSPPGQGAYEQYF
.,TRBJ1-1,TRBV11-2,few,TGTGCCAGCAGCTCTATGTTCCAAACGTCTTCCGATGCCGCTGAAGCTTTCTTT,CASSSMFQTSSDAAEAFF
.,TRBJ2-7,TRBV30,.,TGTGCCTGGAGTGTACAAGGAGCCGAGCAGTACTTC,CAWSVQGAEQYF
TRBD1,TRBJ2-7,TRBV30,few,TGTGCCTGGACAGTCGGGACAGTCTACGAGCAGTACTTC,CAWTVGTVYEQYF
TRBD1,TRBJ1-5,TRBV7-8,.,TGTGCCAGCAGCTTAGTCCAGGGGGCGGGTCAGCCCCAGCATTTT,CASSLVQGAGQPQHF
.,TRBJ1-4,TRBV5-4,.,TGTGCCAGCAGCCTGCAGGGGAGATCTAATGAAAAACTGTTTTTT,CASSLQGRSNEKLFF
TRBD1,TRBJ1-1,TRBV7-8,few,TGTGCCAGCAGCTCACAGGGGATTATGAACACTGAAGCTTTCTTT,CASSSQGIMNTEAFF
.,TRBJ1-2,TRBV18,once,TGTGCCAGCTCACCACCGAGGTCTCTTTCCGCTAACTATGGCTACACCTTC,CASSPPRSLSANYGYTF
TRBD1,TRBJ2-7,TRBV6-5,few,TGTGCCAGCAAGATCGGGACAGGCGGCGTTCTTGAGCAGTACTTC,CASKIGTGGVLEQYF
TRBD1,TRBJ2-5,TRBV7-9,.,TGTGCCAGCAGCCCTTGGACAGGAGGAGCAAAAGAGACCCAGTACTTC,CASSPWTGGAKETQYF
TRBD2,TRBJ2-2,TRBV2,few,TGTGCCAGCAGTGAAAACCCGGGGGGGACCGGGGAGCTGTTTTTT,CASSENPGGTGELFF
.,TRBJ1-4,TRBV9,.,TGTGCCAGCAGCGTAGACGCCCGGGCAACTAATGAAAAACTGTTTTTT,CASSVDARATNEKLFF
.,TRBJ1-5,TRBV28,.,TGTGCCAGCAGTTTAAGAGGAGTGGTTGGCAGGGTGAGTCAGCCCCAGCATTTT,CASSLRGVVGRVSQPQHF
TRBD1,TRBJ1-6,TRBV2,few,TGTGCCAGCTTCGGGACAGCGACAAATTCACCCCTCCACTTT,CASFGTATNSPLHF
.,TRBJ2-4,TRBV7-8,.,TGTGCCAGCAGCTTGGGCCTAGCCAAAAACATTCAGTACTTC,CASSLGLAKNIQYF
.,TRBJ2-3,TRBV7-9,few,TGTGCCAGCAGCTTCGGCACGGGAGACACAGATACGCAGTATTTT,CASSFGTGDTDTQYF
TRBD1,TRBJ2-1,TRBV7-3,few,TGTGCCAGCAGCTCCTATCAGGGGGATCAGTTCTTC,CASSSYQGDQFF
.,TRBJ2-3,TRBV5-4,few,TGTGCCAGCAGCTTGGAAGGGTTGACGGAGGGCACAGATACGCAGTATTTT,CASSLEGLTEGTDTQYF
.,TRBJ2-5,TRBV28,.,TGTGCCAGCAGCACCGCCCTTTCGAGCCAGTACTTC,CASSTALSSQYF
TRBD1,TRBJ2-5,TRBV7-2,.,TGTGCCAGCAGCCCGCGACAGGGGCAGGGAGAGACCCAGTACTTC,CASSPRQGQGETQYF
.,TRBJ2-5,TRBV7-2,.,TGTGCCAGCAGCTTTGCGGGGCGAGATGGGACCCAGTACTTC,CASSFAGRDGTQYF
.,TRBJ2-1,TRBV10-3,.,TGTGCCATCAGTGAGTCGAGTACTAACCATGAGCAGTTCTTC,CAISESSTNHEQFF
.,TRBJ2-7,TRBV9,few,TGTGCCAGCAGCGTAGCCCCAGGGAATATCTACGAGCAGTACTTC,CASSVAPGNIYEQYF
.,TRBJ1-2,TRBV7-9,.,TGTGCCAGCAGCTTAGGGGTAGCCGACTATGGCTACACCTTC,CASSLGVADYGYTF
TRBD2,TRBJ2-1,TRBV9,few,TGTGCCAGCAGCGTAGTTGGGGGAGGGTCCTACAATGAGCAGTTCTTC,CASSVVGGGSYNEQFF
.,TRBJ1-1,TRBV18,.,TGTGCCAGCTCATCAGGGCAGAACACTGAAGCTTTCTTT,CASSSGQNTEAFF